Listed here is a single TCR beta chain. Its antigen specificity is not known. No quality values exist for individual bases; no much larger clone is one base distant. The data originate from a study of shared clonotypes between healthy human individuals (TCRdb year 2020). With respect to the entire study: A couple of women and three men aged 18 to 49 years were included in the cohort. To increase sequencing depth and limit assay-specific biases, different laboratories used diverse techniques to prepare libraries and sequence TCR repertoires. Leukapheresis yielded between about 0.85 and 9.5 billion PBMCs per donor. To estimate repertoire size and how much clonotype sharing occurs between individuals, the study deeply sequenced the blood TCR repertoires of about 5 healthy adults. For each donor, CD4 naive and CD4 memory were each given three plates, CD8 naive was given two plates, and CD8 memory was given one plate.

TCR CDR3 regions were amplified from genomic DNA by multiplex PCR using the deep immunoSEQ assay. Genomic DNA extracted from each cell subset was distributed evenly over all wells of several immunoSEQ 96-well plates, and each plate served as one replicate. For sorted subsets, approximately 210 ng of genomic DNA, equivalent to some 33,000 T cell genomes, went into each replicate PCR. Purified libraries were measured with a Qubit 3.0 fluorometer, size-checked on a Bioanalyzer 2100, and measured again with the KAPA Library Quantification kit. Every immunoSEQ 96-well plate was sequenced on a separate single-read 150-cycle Illumina NextSeq 550 flow cell. Per the source publication's procedure: The immunoSEQ output contained only junctional sequences without quality scores, so filtering could not match that applied to full-length reads. To assign V/J genes and CDR3, sequences were annotated using PyIR, a Python wrapper for IgBLAST v1.9, with IMGT germline references. Reads were removed for weak V/J assignments (E-value above 1e-6), missing CDR3, stop codons, out-of-frame junctions, or ambiguous translated residues. V3J clonotypes were defined as sequences sharing the same inferred V gene, J gene, and CDR3 amino acid sequence. Percentage overlap between repertoires was calculated by dividing the number of shared unique clonotypes by the size of the smaller repertoire. Richness of each repertoire was evaluated using RTK rarefaction, the Chao1 estimator, and Recon v2.1 estimates of unobserved clonotypes. Generation probabilities were computed with OLGA for all TCRbeta clonotypes obtained by the gDNA method from four donors. The immuneACCESS repertoire file appears here via TCRdb, limited to in-frame rearrangements. These files lack a portion of the clones; in checked studies, under half of the deficit traces to unresolved V genes, and the cause of the others is not known. V and J calls plus clone size are reproduced from that table; the DNA served to infer D and trimming. The sample yields 2 million to 3 million clones; roughly 93% were counted once. Of the sample, approximately 0.36% falls within the top ten clones.

General findings and caveats noted by the study authors: Compared with non-shared clonotypes, clonotypes shared by all four sorted-subset donors had higher generation probabilities. Rarefaction of sorted-subset datasets indicated incomplete sequencing despite the large sequencing depth. Roughly 5.2% of naive CD4, roughly 3.5% of naive CD8, around 2.3% of memory CD4, and around 0.4% of memory CD8 clonotypes were shared across several donors. Estimated clonotype richness was generally larger for naive than for memory subsets. The genetic and exposure-history diversity represented was limited by the small number of donors. Pairwise subsampling led to the expectation that sequencing depth would affect the degree of clonotype sharing among donors. Sampling was restricted to blood, and TCR repertoires in tissue are likely to differ from TCR repertoires in blood.

Donors were healthy HIV-negative adults with no recently reported acute infections or vaccinations. Every donor was a Caucasian adult residing in Nashville, Tennessee, USA. CD4+ T cells were enriched through magnetic negative selection, after which naive cells were positively selected on CD45RA and the remaining negative fraction served as the memory subset. Blood was obtained by leukapheresis, after which PBMCs were separated by Ficoll-Histopaque density gradient centrifugation and cryopreserved in liquid nitrogen vapor phase. Analytical flow cytometry was used to check the purity and quantity of every magnetically sorted T cell population. From each sorted fraction, genomic DNA was isolated and quantified by UV absorbance on a Nanodrop 2000c. This clonotype was obtained from a man younger than 35 in good health. Some clones in this sample may be carry-over from other donors' samples. The sample taken for sequencing was naive CD4+ T cells from PBMCs. The cell subset or site tag for this specimen amounts to: CD45RA+ positively selected.

CDR3 reads: CASSPQRRGRWYEQYF. The nucleotide sequence reads as follows: TGCGCCAGCAGTCCCCAGAGGCGCGGGCGATGGTACGAGCAGTACTTC. This chain is built from TRBV23-1 and TRBJ2-7; the best D guess is TRBD2, with 5 bases matching. TRBV23-1 is treated as an ORF (open reading frame) with a function not yet certain. The cysteine opens and the phenylalanine closes a CDR3 of 16 amino acids. Only the CDR3 part of the read is kept: 48 bases, read in frame from the first base. Cut back by 4 bases and 4 bases, the V and J ends lie 20 bases apart.